There are a few counts of the clone carrying this T cell receptor (beta chain). No antigen is known for it. This sample was taken from a study of early T cells in non-severe SARS-CoV-2 infection. Study background: Bulk RNA isolated from unsorted whole blood underwent sequencing; chains were not paired.

This CDR3 is 14 amino acids long. The ends lost 6 bases at V and 4 bases at J; junction bases unmatched: 8. From germline, CDR1 is MNHEY and CDR2 SMNVEV (reference sequence). cDNA molecules, individually, were tagged with unique molecular identifiers. TCRdb re-analysed the 5' RACE reads in MiXCR, keeping a single row per CDR3 protein. The profile shows approximately 56,000 distinct CDR3 sequences, roughly 15% of them singletons. General study points: The study's VDJdb matching favored anti-spike CD8 responses and missed private and CD4 specificities.

Specimen: whole blood, collected at baseline. This chain uses TRBV27 with TRBJ2-7, with 8 nucleotides matching TRBD1. This receptor was taken from an adult who was a healthcare worker with PCR-confirmed SARS-CoV-2 infection or an uninfected control (not recorded which). The CDR3 sequence is CASSLNRDRYEQYF. The CDR3 nucleotides are TGTGCCAGCAGCCTCAACAGGGACAGGTACGAGCAGTACTTC.